One and the same sample provided the 26 T cell receptor beta chains below, sequenced in a study of blood T cell repertoires in COVID-19. Produced via immunoSEQ multiplex PCR; TCRdb's table is partial and in-frame only. The table includes around 200,000 clones, about 85% detected once. What was sequenced was peripheral blood. These receptors all stem from a woman over 75 with acute or convalescent COVID-19.

The chain couples TRBV18 to TRBJ2-5; the D gene is possibly TRBD2 (5 bases). Trimming left V 0 bases short and J 5 bases short, with 10 bases between. CDR1 KGHSH and CDR2 LQKENI come from the germline V gene. The CDR3 runs to 14 residues. CDR3 coding DNA: TGTGCCAGCTCACCACCGGAAGGGAGCGAGACCCAGTACTTC. Amino acids: CASSPPEGSETQYF.

The chain combines TRBV28 with TRBJ1-2; possible D gene TRBD1, 6 bases. CDR1 and CDR2 (germline): MDHEN, SYDVKM. The V end was cut by 4 bases, the J end by 7 bases, with 13 bases between. The CDR3 consists of 13 residues. This chain's CDR3 is CASSSPGHLGYTF. CDR3 DNA sequence: TGTGCCAGCAGTTCCCCGGGACATCTTGGCTACACCTTC.

The chain employs TRBV9 and TRBJ2-7; a possible D gene is TRBD2 (6 bases). CDR1 and CDR2 from the germline V gene are SGDLS and YYNGEE. Trimming took 1 base from V and 1 from J, leaving 15 bases between them. This CDR3 has 16 residues. The CDR3 sequence: CASSVTPERASYEQYF. As DNA, the CDR3 is TGTGCCAGCAGCGTAACCCCCGAGCGGGCTTCCTACGAGCAGTACTTC.

DNA for the CDR3: TGTGCCAGCAGCCCATTGACAGGGTCTAATGAAAAACTGTTTTTT. Protein: CASSPLTGSNEKLFF. The chain combines TRBV14 with TRBJ1-4, with 7 positions matching TRBD1. There are 15 residues in the CDR3. The germline gives CDR1 SGHDN, CDR2 FVKESK. V was pared by 4 bases and J by 3 bases, with 5 bases of the junction left unmatched.

The chain recombines TRBV24-1 with TRBJ2-3, with unresolved D. CDR3 length: 16 amino acids. V lost 3 bases and J lost 0, with 12 bases in between. The germline V gene has CDR1 KGHDR and CDR2 SFDVKD. The CDR3 sequence: CATSDAVAASTDTQYF. DNA for the CDR3: TGTGCCACCAGTGATGCAGTTGCCGCTAGCACAGATACGCAGTATTTT.

This sequence joins TRBV4-1 and TRBJ1-6; TRBD1 agrees at 10 bases. With V trimmed by 5 bases and J by 6 bases, 7 bases remained unmatched. Germline loops: CDR1 MGHRA, CDR2 YSYEKL. CDR3 size: 16 residues. The CDR3: CASSETGGHGNSPLHF. DNA for the CDR3: TGCGCCAGCAGCGAGACAGGGGGCCATGGTAATTCACCCCTCCACTTT.

This sequence joins TRBV18 and TRBJ1-6; a weak D match, TRBD1 (6 bases). The germline V gene encodes CDR1 KGHSH and CDR2 LQKENI. V lost 2 bases to trimming and J lost 5 bases, with 10 bases between them. This CDR3 region has 15 residues. CDR3 amino acids: CASSPRTDDNSPLHF. The CDR3 DNA reads as TGTGCCAGCTCACCAAGGACAGATGATAATTCACCCCTCCACTTT.

The V and J genes are TRBV7-8 and TRBJ2-5; 11 positions agree with TRBD2. Germline CDR1 and CDR2: SGHVS and FQNEAQ. V gave up 0 bases and J gave up 4 bases; unmatched junction bases: 19. This CDR3 has 21 residues. CDR3 loop: CASSLAWTMLAGGGYRETQYF. CDR3 in DNA: TGTGCCAGCAGCTTAGCCTGGACTATGCTAGCGGGAGGAGGATACCGAGAGACCCAGTACTTC.

In the case of this clone: A read error may produce the germline difference seen at one junction end. V usage is TRBV11-2 and J usage is TRBJ2-7, with a weak D call TRBD2 (7 bases). Germline lookup yields CDR1 SGHAT and CDR2 FQNNGV. The CDR3 consists of 16 residues. The CDR3 DNA sequence: TGTGCCAGCACCTTAAGGGGGGGGTCCCTCTCCTACGAGCAGTACTTC. It codes for CASTLRGGSLSYEQYF.

CDR3 nucleotides: TGTGCCAGCAGCGGACAGGGGGCAGGATCACCCCTCCACTTT. Residues: CASSGQGAGSPLHF. The chain links TRBV11-2 to TRBJ1-6; 11 bases fit TRBD1. Trimming cost V 5 bases and J 10 bases; bases outside gene matches: 4. CDR1 and CDR2 from the germline V gene are SGHAT and FQNNGV. This CDR3 region has 14 residues.

The chain uses TRBV25-1 and TRBJ2-1; TRBD2 aligns across 9 bases. Germline CDR1 is MGHDK and CDR2 is SYGVNS. V lost 1 base and J lost 1; bases outside the gene matches: 2. CDR3 size: 16 residues. CDR3 DNA: TGTGCCAGCAGTGAATGGCGGGAGGGATCCTACAATGAGCAGTTCTTC. Translation gives CASSEWREGSYNEQFF.

The chain combines TRBV30 with TRBJ1-2; TRBD1 might be the D (5 bases). From germline, CDR1 is GTSNPN and CDR2 SVGIG (reference sequence). This CDR3 has 12 amino acids. The CDR3 bases are TGTCTCGTGGGGGGGACGTACTATGGCTACACCTTC. Amino acids: CLVGGTYYGYTF.

This clone was observed once. The chain is built from TRBV5-1 and TRBJ1-3; a possible D gene is TRBD1 (6 bases). The CDR3 is 15 amino acids. V lost 0 bases and J 0 bases, leaving 7 bases between the germline ends. The germline V gene encodes CDR1 SGHRS and CDR2 YFSETQ. CDR3 nucleotides: TGCGCCAGCAGCTTGGCACAGGGCTCTGGAAACACCATATATTTT. Residues: CASSLAQGSGNTIYF.

This clone appeared a single time. The chain uses TRBV5-1 and TRBJ2-2, with D perhaps TRBD2 (5 bases). The CDR3 has 16 residues. Germline V gives CDR1 SGHRS, CDR2 YFSETQ. Trimming took 4 bases from V and 4 from J, leaving 17 bases between them. The CDR3 DNA sequence: TGCGCCAGCAGCCGGGCTAGCTTGGGGAGCACCGGGGAGCTGTTTTTT. This sequence encodes CASSRASLGSTGELFF.

The J gene is TRBJ2-3, the V gene TRBV11-2; weak D call: TRBD2 (6 bases). CDR3 size: 14 residues. Per the germline V gene, CDR1 is SGHAT and CDR2 is FQNNGV. Between the trimmed V and J ends, which lost 3 bases and 1 base, there was a span of 8 bases. The CDR3 is CASSLWGGTDTQYF. The CDR3, as DNA: TGTGCCAGCAGCTTGTGGGGGGGCACAGATACGCAGTATTTT.

This clone was observed a handful of times. The chain joins TRBV28 to TRBJ1-2; D uncertain. Looked up from germline, CDR1 is MDHEN and CDR2 is SYDVKM. The CDR3 length is 13 residues. V lost 3 bases to trimming and J lost 0 bases, with 5 bases between them. CDR3 sequence reads: CASSFIPNYGYTF. CDR3 sequence (DNA): TGTGCCAGCAGTTTTATTCCTAACTATGGCTACACCTTC.

The chain is built from TRBV18 and TRBJ1-3, with 7 bases identical to TRBD1. Trimming took 5 bases from V and 0 from J; bases not matched to a gene: 7. The germline V gene has CDR1 KGHSH and CDR2 LQKENI. CDR3 length: 16 amino acids. The CDR3 spells CASSATGSGSGNTIYF. In DNA form, the CDR3 reads TGTGCCAGCTCAGCGACAGGGTCGGGCTCTGGAAACACCATATATTTT.

This chain connects TRBV7-8 to TRBJ2-7, with 7 bases matching TRBD1. The germline V gene has CDR1 SGHVS and CDR2 FQNEAQ. The ends lost 0 bases at V and 13 bases at J; junction bases unmatched: 15. The length of the CDR3 is 15 residues. This CDR3 is CASSLATYSGTAKYF. The DNA of the CDR3 is TGTGCCAGCAGCTTAGCGACTTATTCCGGGACAGCTAAATACTTC.

J is TRBJ2-1 and V is TRBV11-2, with 9 nucleotides matching TRBD2. V dropped 3 bases and J dropped 3; count of bases not matched to a gene: 3. This CDR3 has 15 residues. Germline V lookup: CDR1 SGHAT, CDR2 FQNNGV. The CDR3 protein is CASSFNSGSYNEQFF. The CDR3 DNA reads as TGTGCCAGCAGCTTTAATAGCGGGAGCTACAATGAGCAGTTCTTC.

V and J are TRBV6-5 and TRBJ2-7, with a tentative D call TRBD2 (5 bases). Trimming took off 4 bases at V and 6 bases at J, with 16 bases between the two ends. The CDR3 has 14 amino acids. Germline V gene sequence: CDR1 MNHEY, CDR2 SVGAGI. The chain's CDR3 is CASSLSPQEVEQYF. The CDR3 nucleotides read TGTGCCAGCAGTTTAAGCCCCCAGGAGGTCGAGCAGTACTTC.

The rearrangement uses TRBV7-2 and TRBJ2-2; 9 nucleotides align to TRBD2. The CDR3 consists of 17 residues. The ends lost 7 bases at V and 4 bases at J; junction bases unmatched: 13. The germline V gene encodes CDR1 SGHTA and CDR2 FQGNSA. This CDR3 reads CASKTGAGGVGTGELFF. CDR3 in DNA: TGTGCCAGCAAGACGGGGGCGGGAGGGGTAGGCACCGGGGAGCTGTTTTTT.

This chain joins TRBV7-9 and TRBJ2-7; D gene ambiguous. Germline V gene lookup returns CDR1 SEHNR and CDR2 FQNEAQ (reference sequence). V was pared by 1 base and J by 3 bases, with 7 bases between. There are 13 residues in the CDR3. DNA of the CDR3: TGTGCCAGCAGCTTAGGGTCTAACTACGAGCAGTACTTC. It yields the protein CASSLGSNYEQYF.

The chain combines TRBV6-5 with TRBJ1-5; the D is unclear. V dropped 6 bases and J dropped 3 bases, with 15 bases sitting between them. In germline, CDR1 is MNHEY, CDR2 SVGAGI. CDR3 length: 15 residues. This CDR3 is CASRSSQGLNQPQHF. The CDR3 DNA sequence: TGTGCCAGCAGATCATCCCAAGGACTCAATCAGCCCCAGCATTTT.

The chain combines TRBV6-5 with TRBJ1-2; possibly TRBD1 for D (5 bases). CDR3 length equals 15 residues. Germline V gene sequence: CDR1 MNHEY, CDR2 SVGAGI. Between the trimmed V and J ends, which lost 4 bases and 4 bases, there was a span of 16 bases. In DNA, the CDR3 is TGTGCCAGCAGTTCCCACGACAGCCCGTTCTATGGCTACACCTTC. This sequence encodes CASSSHDSPFYGYTF.

The CDR3 here is CASNMEYDYGYTF. The CDR3, as DNA: TGTGCCAGCAATATGGAGTACGACTATGGCTACACCTTC. The rearrangement uses TRBV7-9 and TRBJ1-2; D is undetermined. Germline lookup yields CDR1 SEHNR and CDR2 FQNEAQ (reference sequence). The CDR3 loop spans 13 amino acids. V was shortened by 7 bases and J by 3 bases, with 12 bases between the two germline ends.

The chain joins TRBV23-1 to TRBJ2-2; TRBD1 matches 10 bases. TRBV23-1 is an ORF, and what it does is uncertain. V shed 2 bases and J 2 bases; nucleotides not matched to a gene: 8. CDR3 length equals 18 residues. CDR3 in DNA: TGCGCCAGCAGTCAAGCGACTATGACAGGGGGCAACACCGGGGAGCTGTTTTTT. Protein product: CASSQATMTGGNTGELFF.